This TCR beta chain comes out of a study of PD-1 blockade in classical Hodgkin lymphoma. Relapse after autologous stem cell transplantation occurred in every patient, and brentuximab vedotin exposure varied. Each best response was a complete response, a partial response or progressive disease. Repertoires were generated with immunoSEQ multiplex PCR, while TCRdb's copy carries only in-frame clones and drops some. The sample records about 24,000 clones, approximately 80% being singletons. Study results and limitations: Partial responders and progressors had significantly lower baseline TCR diversity. Newly diagnosed patients reportedly trailed healthy donors in baseline TCR diversity. Those starting nivolumab under 1 year post-ASCT were excluded.

The length of the CDR3 is 16 residues. Germline assignment: CDR1 LNHDA and CDR2 SQIVND (reference sequence). Worth noting for this clone: Its antigen is currently unknown.

The TCR originated in a human donor with classical Hodgkin lymphoma. The chain carries TRBV19 and TRBJ1-3; TRBD1 aligns across 9 bases. The sequenced sample was peripheral blood mononuclear cells (PBMCs), obtained at baseline. CDR3 in amino acids: CATGQGQRRSGNTIYF. The CDR3 coding sequence is TGTGCTACCGGACAGGGGCAAAGACGCTCTGGAAACACCATATATTTT.